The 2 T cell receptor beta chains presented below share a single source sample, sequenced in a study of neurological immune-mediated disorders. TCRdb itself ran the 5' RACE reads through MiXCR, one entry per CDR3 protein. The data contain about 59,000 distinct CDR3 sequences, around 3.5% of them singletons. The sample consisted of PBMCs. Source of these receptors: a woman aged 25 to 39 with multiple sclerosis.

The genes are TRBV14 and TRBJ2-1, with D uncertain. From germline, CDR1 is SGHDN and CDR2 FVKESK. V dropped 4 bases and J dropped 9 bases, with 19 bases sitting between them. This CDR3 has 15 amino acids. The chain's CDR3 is CASSRETHIASEQFF. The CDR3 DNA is TGTGCCAGCAGCCGAGAAACACATATCGCAAGTGAGCAGTTCTTC.

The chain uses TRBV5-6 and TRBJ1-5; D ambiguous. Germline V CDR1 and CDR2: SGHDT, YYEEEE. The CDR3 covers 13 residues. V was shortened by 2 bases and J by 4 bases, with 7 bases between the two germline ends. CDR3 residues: CASSFAPNQPQHF. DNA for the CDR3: TGTGCCAGCAGCTTTGCCCCTAATCAGCCCCAGCATTTT.